The T cell receptor (beta chain) described here comes from a study of blood T cells in healthy people across ages. Germline CDR1 is MNHEY and CDR2 is SVGAGI. Germline trimming cut 5 bases from V and 3 bases from J; bases unmatched to any gene: 10. CDR3 length: 16 residues. A second PCR of about 7 to 11 cycles used a sample-barcoded 5' primer and a J-beta primer mix. Every cDNA was tagged by a template-switch adaptor with 12 random nucleotides. One entry per CDR3 protein, called by TCRdb with MiXCR from the 5' RACE reads. Among fewer than 2,000,000 distinct CDR3 sequences listed, roughly two fifths were seen once. The sample holds a few counts of this clonotype.

The TCR originated in a human donor in good health. Sequenced input: blood. The rearrangement links TRBV6-5 to TRBJ2-3; TRBD1 agrees at 8 bases. CDR3 protein: CASSRQGRGPTDTQYF. The DNA of the CDR3 is TGTGCCAGCAGTCGACAGGGGAGAGGACCAACAGATACGCAGTATTTT.